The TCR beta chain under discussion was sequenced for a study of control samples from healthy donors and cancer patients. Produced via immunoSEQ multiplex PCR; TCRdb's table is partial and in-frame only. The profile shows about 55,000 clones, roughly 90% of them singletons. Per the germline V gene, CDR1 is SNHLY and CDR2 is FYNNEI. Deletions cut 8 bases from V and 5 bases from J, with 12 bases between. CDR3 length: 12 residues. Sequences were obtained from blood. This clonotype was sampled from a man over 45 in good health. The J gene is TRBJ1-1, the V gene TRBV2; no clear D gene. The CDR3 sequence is CASDGLGTEAFF. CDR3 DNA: TGTGCCAGCGATGGACTTGGGACTGAAGCTTTCTTT.